The T cell receptor beta chain under discussion was sequenced for a study of long-term antiretroviral therapy in people with HIV. Assay version v3.0 of immunoSEQ was used, and it was run at survey level. Sequencing used immunoSEQ multiplex PCR; TCRdb keeps in-frame clones, though not all of them. Of around 25,000 clones in the sample, around 90% are singletons; the top ten hold 5% to 6%. There are 17 residues in the CDR3. V was shortened by 5 bases and J by 2 bases, with 16 bases between the two germline ends. Germline-derived CDR1 and CDR2 are LNHNV and YYDKDF (reference sequence). The chain uses TRBV15 and TRBJ2-6; D tentatively fits TRBD1 or TRBD2 (5 bases each). This TCR came from a man aged 25 to 40 with HIV. Material: unsorted PBMCs, obtained more than 4.3 years after starting antiretroviral therapy. The CDR3 loop reads CATSAPGTSAGANVLTF. DNA for the CDR3: TGTGCCACCAGCGCCCCCGGGACCAGTGCTGGGGCCAACGTCCTGACTTTC.